The clone carrying this T cell receptor beta chain was recorded a few times. Being one base from a much bigger clone, this may be a read error. From 500 ng of total RNA, TCR beta-specific cDNA was reverse-transcribed using a constant-region primer. ARM-PCR was slightly modified, and three nested multiplex PCR rounds with it gave rise to the TCR beta libraries. With TRBV1-TRBV30 forward primers and a C-beta reverse primer, the first two PCR rounds were run for roughly 9 cycles each. Each CDR3 protein gets one entry after TCRdb re-called the multiplex PCR reads with MiXCR. The sample consists of about 100,000 distinct CDR3 sequences, around 68% of them appearing once. The source of the sample is a study of tumor-infiltrating lymphocytes in primary liver carcinoma. Co-extraction of both nucleic acids (RNA and DNA) used about 18-31 mg of unsorted bulk tissue. Per the germline V gene, CDR1 is MNHEY and CDR2 is SVGAGI. The CDR3 spans 15 residues.

The sequencing sample was made of tumor-adjacent normal liver tissue. The chain uses TRBV6-5 and TRBJ2-7, with 7 nucleotides matching TRBD1. This clonotype was sampled from a man aged 35 to 55 with primary liver carcinoma and hepatitis B virus infection. DNA of the CDR3: TGTGTCAGCAGTCAAGGGGGACAGCGGTTCTACGAGCAGTACTTC. Protein sequence: CVSSQGGQRFYEQYF.